The 19 T cell receptor beta chains in this list originate from one sample, sequenced in a study of cytomegalovirus exposure and HLA in healthy donors. The PCR had 60 Vbeta and 13 Jbeta primers. Sequencing used immunoSEQ multiplex PCR; TCRdb keeps in-frame clones, though not all of them. The sample has about 210,000 clones. Sequenced input: PBMCs. The receptors stem from a woman in her thirties in good health and CMV-seropositive.

The rearrangement uses TRBV10-3 and TRBJ2-3; weak D call: TRBD2 (7 bases). CDR3 size: 15 residues. V lost 6 bases to trimming and J lost 1 base, with 14 bases between them. Germline CDR1 is ENHRY and CDR2 is SYGVKD. The CDR3 reads CAIRGASGRTDTQYF. The CDR3 DNA sequence: TGTGCCATCAGGGGGGCTAGCGGCCGCACAGATACGCAGTATTTT.

The chain combines TRBV6-6 with TRBJ1-5; D remains unclear. Trimming took 5 bases from V and 4 from J, leaving 18 bases between them. This CDR3 comprises 16 residues. In germline, CDR1 is MNHNY, CDR2 SVGAGI (reference sequence). This chain's CDR3 is CASSPWRGGRNQPQHF. CDR3 sequence (DNA): TGTGCCAGCAGTCCGTGGCGGGGAGGGAGAAATCAGCCCCAGCATTTT.

For the CDR3, the DNA is TGTGCCAGAAGCTTCATAGCGGGAGGTTACGGCAATGAGCAGTTCTTC. Translating it yields CARSFIAGGYGNEQFF. The rearrangement uses TRBV5-3 and TRBJ2-1, with 10 nucleotides matching TRBD2. TRBV5-3 is treated as an ORF (open reading frame) with a function not yet certain. The CDR3 loop spans 16 amino acids. V dropped 2 bases and J dropped 6; count of bases not matched to a gene: 8.

The rearrangement links TRBV15 to TRBJ1-2, with 7 bases lining up with TRBD1. The length of the CDR3 is 19 residues. CDR1 and CDR2 from the germline V gene are LNHNV and YYDKDF (reference sequence). The junction had 19 bases not matched to a gene; V was cut back by 4 bases and J by 2 bases. In nucleotides, the CDR3 is TGTGCCACCAGCATGGAAACAGGGGATTTGGTGTTTGAGAACTATGGCTACACCTTC. Its translation: CATSMETGDLVFENYGYTF.

The rearrangement links TRBV19 to TRBJ2-2; no firm D call. Trimming cost V 1 base and J 0 bases, with 9 bases left between them. The CDR3 length is 16 residues. Germline V gives CDR1 LNHDA, CDR2 SQIVND (reference sequence). CDR3 amino acids: CASSIVHSANTGELFF. DNA for the CDR3: TGTGCCAGTAGTATAGTCCATAGTGCGAACACCGGGGAGCTGTTTTTT.

The chain uses TRBV5-1 and TRBJ1-1, with D perhaps TRBD1 (5 bases). Trimming left V 4 bases short and J 10 bases short, with 20 bases between. This CDR3 has 14 residues. Germline assignment: CDR1 SGHRS and CDR2 YFSETQ. The chain's CDR3 is CASSRTGVGNGAFF. In nucleotides, the CDR3 is TGCGCCAGCAGCCGTACGGGGGTAGGCAACGGAGCTTTCTTT.

This chain links TRBV29-1 with TRBJ2-1, with TRBD1 identical over 7 bases. CDR1 and CDR2 (germline): SQVTM, ANQGSEA. The CDR3 consists of 12 residues. V dropped 7 bases and J dropped 7; count of bases not matched to a gene: 7. CDR3 coding DNA: TGCAGCGGCCGGACAGGCCTTAATGAGCAGTTCTTC. Protein: CSGRTGLNEQFF.

V gene TRBV7-9 combines with J gene TRBJ2-5; unclear D gene. The V gene's germline CDR1 is SEHNR and CDR2 FQNEAQ (reference sequence). The V end was cut by 5 bases, the J end by 5 bases, with 6 bases between. The CDR3 is made up of 11 amino acids. The CDR3 sequence: CASSIRETQYF. CDR3 nucleotide sequence: TGTGCCAGCAGCATTCGGGAGACCCAGTACTTC.

V usage is TRBV5-5 and J usage is TRBJ1-1; possible D gene TRBD1, 5 bases. This CDR3 is 14 amino acids long. With 2 bases removed from V and 0 bases from J, the gap between germline ends came to 8 bases. Germline CDR1 reads SGHKS; CDR2 reads YYEKEE (reference sequence). Here the CDR3 reads CASSFDSMNTEAFF. In DNA form, the CDR3 reads TGTGCCAGCAGCTTCGACAGCATGAACACTGAAGCTTTCTTT.

V is TRBV7-8 and J is TRBJ1-2; no definite D call. Trimming removed 2 bases at V and 1 base at J, with 11 bases between. The germline V gene encodes CDR1 SGHVS and CDR2 FQNEAQ. The CDR3 totals 15 residues. This CDR3 reads CASSLSAALNYGYTF. As DNA, the CDR3 is TGTGCCAGCAGCTTATCCGCGGCTCTTAACTATGGCTACACCTTC.

The chain is built from TRBV28 and TRBJ1-5; possibly TRBD1 for D (6 bases). The CDR3 spans 16 residues. Germline lookup yields CDR1 MDHEN and CDR2 SYDVKM. V was cut by 6 bases and J by 0 bases, with 15 bases left in between. CDR3 loop: CASRPPGTNSNQPQHF. The CDR3 DNA follows: TGTGCCAGCAGACCCCCTGGGACAAATAGCAATCAGCCCCAGCATTTT.

The chain is built from TRBV10-3 and TRBJ2-1; 8 nucleotides match TRBD1. After removal of 11 bases from V and 0 bases from J, the junction contained 6 bases not matched to a gene. This CDR3 contains 14 residues. The germline gives CDR1 ENHRY, CDR2 SYGVKD. CDR3 sequence: CAAQGADSYNEQFF. The CDR3 DNA reads as TGTGCCGCCCAGGGGGCCGACTCCTACAATGAGCAGTTCTTC.

This sequence joins TRBV9 and TRBJ1-2; a possible D gene is TRBD1 (6 bases). Trimming removed 0 bases at V and 4 bases at J, with 13 bases between. The V gene's germline CDR1 is SGDLS and CDR2 YYNGEE. The CDR3 sequence is 15 residues long. DNA for the CDR3: TGTGCCAGCAGCGTAGAGGCAGGGACAAGCTATGGCTACACCTTC. Translation gives CASSVEAGTSYGYTF.

This sequence joins TRBV7-8 and TRBJ1-5; D uncertain. The CDR3 has 14 amino acids. Germline V gene data show CDR1 as SGHVS and CDR2 as FQNEAQ. Trimming stripped 1 base from V and 9 bases from J, with 13 bases between. The CDR3 region is CASSLVLNLGPQHF. CDR3 nucleotide sequence: TGTGCCAGCAGCTTAGTACTTAACCTTGGGCCCCAGCATTTT.

V gene TRBV6-1 combines with J gene TRBJ2-7, with TRBD2 matching over 9 bases. Germline V gene lookup returns CDR1 MNHNS and CDR2 SASEGT. The CDR3 length is 15 residues. J lost 7 bases, V lost 5 bases, and 12 bases had no gene match. In DNA, the CDR3 is TGTGCCAGCAGTTCCCGACTAGCGGAGTTTGGGGAGCAGTACTTC. As protein: CASSSRLAEFGEQYF.

The genes are TRBV18 and TRBJ1-2; D remains unclear. CDR3 length: 13 amino acids. Germline V CDR1 and CDR2: KGHSH, LQKENI. The V and J ends lost 3 bases and 8 bases respectively, with 13 bases between them. The CDR3 nucleotides read TGTGCCAGCTCACCCGACACCTATGGGGGCTACACCTTC. Translated, it gives CASSPDTYGGYTF.

The chain uses TRBV5-1 and TRBJ1-1; D is possibly TRBD1 (6 bases). This CDR3 region has 14 residues. Trimming stripped 4 bases from V and 1 base from J, with 11 bases between. Germline CDR1 SGHRS, CDR2 YFSETQ. CDR3 sequence (DNA): TGCGCCAGCAGCGGGGTAGGGGGGAACACTGAAGCTTTCTTT. Amino acids: CASSGVGGNTEAFF.

The V gene is TRBV7-9, the J gene TRBJ1-2; the D is unclear. V was clipped by 5 bases and J by 5 bases, with 15 bases between them. Germline V gene data show CDR1 as SEHNR and CDR2 as FQNEAQ (reference sequence). This CDR3 has 14 amino acids. CDR3 sequence (DNA): TGTGCCAGCAGCCGGTCGGGTGCCCCGTATGGCTACACCTTC. Translated, it gives CASSRSGAPYGYTF.

The V call is TRBV10-2, the J call TRBJ2-3; a possible D gene is TRBD1 (7 bases). CDR3 length: 15 amino acids. The germline gives CDR1 WSHSY, CDR2 SAAADI. V was pared by 3 bases and J by 0 bases, with 10 bases between. In nucleotides, the CDR3 is TGCGCCAGCAGTGAACAGGGGACTAGCACAGATACGCAGTATTTT. Its translation is CASSEQGTSTDTQYF.